This entry concerns a single T cell receptor (beta chain). Its target is unknown. The data are from a study of tumor and adjacent non-tumor tissue in lung cancer. Study-level information: The patients, roughly 10 men and five or six women, were roughly 30 to 76 with stage I to III disease. Each sample yielded 3.5 million to 4.5 million productive TCRbeta reads on average. Study outcomes and limitations: Compared with tumor, normal lung showed significantly lower TCR diversity.

Three rounds of nested PCR, following a modified ARM-PCR protocol, produced the TCRbeta library. TCRdb re-analysed the multiplex PCR reads in MiXCR, keeping a single row per CDR3 protein. Among roughly 220,000 distinct CDR3 sequences listed, about two thirds were seen once. RNA was extracted from bulk tissue without any cell sorting. Chemotherapy-naive patients with new lung cancer underwent thoracic surgery in China, August–November 2014. This TCR derives from a man aged 55 to 70 with non-small cell lung cancer. The material sequenced was lung tumor tissue.

The CDR3 loop reads CASSADRGNTGELFF. The DNA of the CDR3 is TGCGCCAGCAGCGCCGACAGGGGAAACACCGGGGAGCTGTTTTTT. The chain is built from TRBV5-1 and TRBJ2-2, with 8 bases fitting TRBD1. The germline CDR1 and CDR2 sequences are SGHRS and YFSETQ. The CDR3 is 15 residues long. Trimming at V came to 4 bases and at J to 2 bases, leaving 4 bases not matched to a gene.